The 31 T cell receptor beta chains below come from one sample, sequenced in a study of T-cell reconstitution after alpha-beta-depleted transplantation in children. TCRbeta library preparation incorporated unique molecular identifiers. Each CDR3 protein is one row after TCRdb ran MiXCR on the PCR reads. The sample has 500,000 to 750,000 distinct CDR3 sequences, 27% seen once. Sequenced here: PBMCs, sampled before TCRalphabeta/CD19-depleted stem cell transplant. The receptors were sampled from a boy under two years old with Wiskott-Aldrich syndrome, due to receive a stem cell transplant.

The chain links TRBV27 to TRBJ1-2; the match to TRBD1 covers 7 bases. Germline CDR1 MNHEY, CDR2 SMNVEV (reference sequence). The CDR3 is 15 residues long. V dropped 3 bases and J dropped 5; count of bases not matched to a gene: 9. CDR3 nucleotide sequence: TGTGCCAGCAGTTTGGGTTCAGGGGGGGGGTATGGCTACACCTTC. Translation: CASSLGSGGGYGYTF.

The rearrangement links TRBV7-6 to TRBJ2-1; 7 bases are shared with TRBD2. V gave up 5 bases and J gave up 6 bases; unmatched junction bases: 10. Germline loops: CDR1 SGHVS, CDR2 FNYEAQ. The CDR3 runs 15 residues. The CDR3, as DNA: TGTGCCAGCAGCCCGACGACACTAGCGACCAATGAGCAGTTCTTC. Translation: CASSPTTLATNEQFF. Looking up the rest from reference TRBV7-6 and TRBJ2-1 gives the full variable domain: GAGVSQSPRYKVTKRGQDVALRCDPISGHVSLYWYRQALGQGPEFLTYFNYEAQQDKSGLPNDRFSAERPEGSISTLTIQRTEQRDSAMYRCASSPTTLATNEQFFGPGTRLTVL.

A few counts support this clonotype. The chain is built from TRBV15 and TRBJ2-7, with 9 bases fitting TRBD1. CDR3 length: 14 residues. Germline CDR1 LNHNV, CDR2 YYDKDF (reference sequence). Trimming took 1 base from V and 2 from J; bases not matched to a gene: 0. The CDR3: CATSRGQGAYEQYF. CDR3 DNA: TGTGCCACCAGCAGAGGACAGGGGGCCTACGAGCAGTACTTC. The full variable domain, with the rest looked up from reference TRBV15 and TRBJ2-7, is DAMVIQNPRYQVTQFGKPVTLSCSQTLNHNVMYWYQQKSSQAPKLLFHYYDKDFNNEADTPDNFQSRRPNTSFCFLDIRSPGLGDTAMYLCATSRGQGAYEQYFGPGTRLTVT.

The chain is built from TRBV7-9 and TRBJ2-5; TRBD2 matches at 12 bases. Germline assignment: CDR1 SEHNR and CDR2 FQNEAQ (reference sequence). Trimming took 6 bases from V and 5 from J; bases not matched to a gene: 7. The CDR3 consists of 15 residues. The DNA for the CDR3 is TGTGCCAGCAGGCAACTAGCGGGAGGTTTGGAGACCCAGTACTTC. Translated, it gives CASRQLAGGLETQYF. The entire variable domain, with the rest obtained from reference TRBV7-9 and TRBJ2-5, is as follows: DTGVSQNPRHKITKRGQNVTFRCDPISEHNRLYWYRQTLGQGPEFLTYFQNEAQLEKSRLLSDRFSAERPKGSFSTLEIQRTEQGDSAMYLCASRQLAGGLETQYFGPGTRLLVL.

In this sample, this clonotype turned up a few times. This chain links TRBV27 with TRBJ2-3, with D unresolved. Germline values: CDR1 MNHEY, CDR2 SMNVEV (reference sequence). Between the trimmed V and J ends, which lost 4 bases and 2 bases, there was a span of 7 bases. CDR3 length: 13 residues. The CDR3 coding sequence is TGTGCCAGCAGTTCGCGGTACACAGATACGCAGTATTTT. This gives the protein CASSSRYTDTQYF.

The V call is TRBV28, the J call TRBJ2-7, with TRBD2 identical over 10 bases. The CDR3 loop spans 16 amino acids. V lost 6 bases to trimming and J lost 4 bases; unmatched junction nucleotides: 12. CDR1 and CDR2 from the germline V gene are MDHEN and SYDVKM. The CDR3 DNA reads TGTGCCAGCAGCCCTCCCGCCCTAGCGGGAGTATACGAGCAGTACTTC. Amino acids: CASSPPALAGVYEQYF.

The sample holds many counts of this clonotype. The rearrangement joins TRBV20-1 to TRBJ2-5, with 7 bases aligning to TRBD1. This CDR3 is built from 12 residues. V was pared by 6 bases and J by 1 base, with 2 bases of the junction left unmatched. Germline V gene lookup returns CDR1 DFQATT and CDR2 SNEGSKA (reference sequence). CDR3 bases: TGCAGTGCCGGGGACAGCCAAGAGACCCAGTACTTC. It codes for CSAGDSQETQYF.

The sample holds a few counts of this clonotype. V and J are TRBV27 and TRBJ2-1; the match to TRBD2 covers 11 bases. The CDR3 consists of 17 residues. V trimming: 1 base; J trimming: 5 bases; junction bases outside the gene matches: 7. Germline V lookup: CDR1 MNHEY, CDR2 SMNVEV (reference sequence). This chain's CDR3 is CASSLWGTSGTNNEQFF. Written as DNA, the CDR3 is TGTGCCAGCAGTTTATGGGGGACTAGCGGCACAAACAATGAGCAGTTCTTC.

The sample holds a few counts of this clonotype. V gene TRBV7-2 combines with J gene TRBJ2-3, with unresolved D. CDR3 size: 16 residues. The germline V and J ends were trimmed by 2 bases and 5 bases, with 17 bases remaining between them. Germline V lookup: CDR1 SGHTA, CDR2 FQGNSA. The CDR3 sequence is CASSLTQRTWGDTQYF. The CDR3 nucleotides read TGTGCCAGCAGCTTAACCCAACGGACCTGGGGAGATACGCAGTATTTT.

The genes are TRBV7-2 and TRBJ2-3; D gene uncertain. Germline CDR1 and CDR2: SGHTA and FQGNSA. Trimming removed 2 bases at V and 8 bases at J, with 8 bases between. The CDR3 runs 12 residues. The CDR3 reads CASSLQRSTQYF. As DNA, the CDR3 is TGTGCCAGCAGCTTACAGCGTTCTACGCAGTATTTT.

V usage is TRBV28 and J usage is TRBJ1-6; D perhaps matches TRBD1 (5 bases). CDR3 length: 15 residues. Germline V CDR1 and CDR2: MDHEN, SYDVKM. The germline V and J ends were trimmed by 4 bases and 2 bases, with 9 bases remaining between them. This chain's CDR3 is CASSSRTPYNSPLHF. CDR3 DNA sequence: TGTGCCAGCAGTTCCCGGACACCCTATAATTCACCCCTCCACTTT. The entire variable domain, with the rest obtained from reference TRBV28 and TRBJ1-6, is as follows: DVKVTQSSRYLVKRTGEKVFLECVQDMDHENMFWYRQDPGLGLRLIYFSYDVKMKEKGDIPEGYSVSREKKERFSLILESASTNQTSMYLCASSSRTPYNSPLHFGNGTRLTVT.

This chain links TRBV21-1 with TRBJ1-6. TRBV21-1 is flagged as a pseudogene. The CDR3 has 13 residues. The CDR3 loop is CASSKGEESPLHF. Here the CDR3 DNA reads TGTGCCAGCAGCAAAGGGGAAGAGTCACCCCTCCACTTT.

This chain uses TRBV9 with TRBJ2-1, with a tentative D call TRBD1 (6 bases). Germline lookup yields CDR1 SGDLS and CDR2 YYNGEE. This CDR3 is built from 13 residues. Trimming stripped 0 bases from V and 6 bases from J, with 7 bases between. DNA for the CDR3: TGTGCCAGCAGCGTAGGAGGGGGCAATGAGCAGTTCTTC. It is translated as CASSVGGGNEQFF.

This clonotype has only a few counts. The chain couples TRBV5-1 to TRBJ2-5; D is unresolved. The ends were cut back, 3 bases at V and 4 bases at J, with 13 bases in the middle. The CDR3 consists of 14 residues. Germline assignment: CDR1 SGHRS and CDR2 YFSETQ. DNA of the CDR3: TGCGCCAGCAGCTCGACATGGGTGAGAGAGACCCAGTACTTC. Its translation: CASSSTWVRETQYF. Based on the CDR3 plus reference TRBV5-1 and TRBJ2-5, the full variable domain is KAGVTQTPRYLIKTRGQQVTLSCSPISGHRSVSWYQQTPGQGLQFLFEYFSETQRNKGNFPGRFSGRQFSNSRSEMNVSTLELGDSALYLCASSSTWVRETQYFGPGTRLLVL.

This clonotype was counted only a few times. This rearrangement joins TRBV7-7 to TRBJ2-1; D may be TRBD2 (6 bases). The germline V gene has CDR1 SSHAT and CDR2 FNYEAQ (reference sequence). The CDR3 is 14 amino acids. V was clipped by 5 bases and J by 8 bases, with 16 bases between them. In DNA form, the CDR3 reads TGTGCCAGCAGCCGAACCGGGAGTGGCGATGAGCAGTTCTTC. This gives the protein CASSRTGSGDEQFF.

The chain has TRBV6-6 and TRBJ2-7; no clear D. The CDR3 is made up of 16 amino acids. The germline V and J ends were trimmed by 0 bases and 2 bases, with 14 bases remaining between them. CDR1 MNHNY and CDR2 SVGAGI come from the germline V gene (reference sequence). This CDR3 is CASSYSISQTAYEQYF. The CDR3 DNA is TGTGCCAGCAGTTACTCGATATCTCAGACCGCCTACGAGCAGTACTTC.

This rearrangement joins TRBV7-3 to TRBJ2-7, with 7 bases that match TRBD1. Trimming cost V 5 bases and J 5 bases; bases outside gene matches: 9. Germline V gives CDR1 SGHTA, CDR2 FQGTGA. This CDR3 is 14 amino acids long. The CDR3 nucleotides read TGTGCCAGCAGCCCGACAGGGCTAAGACACGAGCAGTACTTC. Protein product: CASSPTGLRHEQYF.

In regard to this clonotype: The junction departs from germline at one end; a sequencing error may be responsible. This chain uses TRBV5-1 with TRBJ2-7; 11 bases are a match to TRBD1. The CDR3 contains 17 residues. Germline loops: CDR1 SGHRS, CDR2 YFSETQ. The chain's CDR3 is CATSFGQGAGLNYEQYF. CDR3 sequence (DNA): TGCGCCACCAGCTTCGGACAGGGGGCTGGGTTAAACTACGAGCAGTACTTC.

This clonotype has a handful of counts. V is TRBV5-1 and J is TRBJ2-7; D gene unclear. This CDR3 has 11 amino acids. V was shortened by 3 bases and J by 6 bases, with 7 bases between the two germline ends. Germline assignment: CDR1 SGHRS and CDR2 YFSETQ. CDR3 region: CASSSPGEQYF. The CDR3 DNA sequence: TGCGCCAGCAGCTCCCCGGGCGAGCAGTACTTC.

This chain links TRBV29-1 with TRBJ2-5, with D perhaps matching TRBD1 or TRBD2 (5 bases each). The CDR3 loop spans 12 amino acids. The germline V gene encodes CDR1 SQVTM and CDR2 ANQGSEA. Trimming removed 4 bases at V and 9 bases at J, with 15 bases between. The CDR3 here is CSVGLGLGAQYF. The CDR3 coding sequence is TGCAGCGTTGGGCTTGGCTTGGGGGCCCAGTACTTC.

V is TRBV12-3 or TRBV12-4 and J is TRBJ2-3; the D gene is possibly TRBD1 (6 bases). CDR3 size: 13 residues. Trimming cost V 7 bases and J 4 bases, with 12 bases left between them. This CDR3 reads CASTREGADTQYF. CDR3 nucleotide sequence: TGTGCCAGCACCAGAGAGGGGGCAGATACGCAGTATTTT.

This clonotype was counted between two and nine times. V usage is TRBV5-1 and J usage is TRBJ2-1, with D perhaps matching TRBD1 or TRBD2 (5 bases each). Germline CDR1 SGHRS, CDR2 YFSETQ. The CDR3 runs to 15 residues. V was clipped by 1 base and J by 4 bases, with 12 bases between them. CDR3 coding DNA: TGCGCCAGCAGCTTGCCCTTGGGGGAATACAATGAGCAGTTCTTC. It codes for CASSLPLGEYNEQFF.

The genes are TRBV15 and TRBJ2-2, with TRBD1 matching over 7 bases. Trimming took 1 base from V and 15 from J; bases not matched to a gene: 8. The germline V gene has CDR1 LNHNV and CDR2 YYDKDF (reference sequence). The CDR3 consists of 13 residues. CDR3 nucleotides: TGTGCCACCAGCAGAGGATATGAGGGGGCGATGTTTTTT. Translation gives CATSRGYEGAMFF.

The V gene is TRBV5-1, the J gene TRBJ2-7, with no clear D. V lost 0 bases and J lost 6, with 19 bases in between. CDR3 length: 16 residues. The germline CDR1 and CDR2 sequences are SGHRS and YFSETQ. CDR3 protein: CASSLETSSWLGEQYF. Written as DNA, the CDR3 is TGCGCCAGCAGCTTGGAGACTTCATCTTGGCTGGGCGAGCAGTACTTC.

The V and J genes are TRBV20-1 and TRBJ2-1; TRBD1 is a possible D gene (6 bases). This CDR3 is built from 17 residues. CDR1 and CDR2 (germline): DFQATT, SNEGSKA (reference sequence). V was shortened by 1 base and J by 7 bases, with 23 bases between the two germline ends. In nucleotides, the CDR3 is TGCAGTGCTAGAGTATTGAAGTTGGGGACACCCAGGAATGAGCAGTTCTTC. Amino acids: CSARVLKLGTPRNEQFF.

This chain's CDR3 is CASRGQKDPKNIQYF. CDR3 in DNA: TGTGCCAGCAGGGGACAGAAGGATCCCAAAAACATTCAGTACTTC. The chain combines TRBV6-1 with TRBJ2-4, with TRBD1 identical over 7 bases. CDR1 and CDR2 (germline): MNHNS, SASEGT. The CDR3 loop spans 15 amino acids. Losses at the gene ends were 6 bases for V and 2 bases for J; bases not matched to a gene: 7.

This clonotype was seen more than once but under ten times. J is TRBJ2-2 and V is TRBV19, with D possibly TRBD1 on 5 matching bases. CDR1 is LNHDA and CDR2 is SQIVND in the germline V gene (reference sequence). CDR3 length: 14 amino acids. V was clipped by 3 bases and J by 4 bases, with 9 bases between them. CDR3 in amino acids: CASSIGQSTGELFF. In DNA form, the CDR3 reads TGTGCCAGTAGTATCGGACAATCCACCGGGGAGCTGTTTTTT.

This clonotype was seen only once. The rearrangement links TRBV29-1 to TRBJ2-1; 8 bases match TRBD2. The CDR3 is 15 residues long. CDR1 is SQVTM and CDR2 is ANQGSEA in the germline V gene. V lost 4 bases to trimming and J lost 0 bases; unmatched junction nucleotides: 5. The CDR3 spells CSVAKRGSSYNEQFF. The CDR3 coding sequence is TGCAGCGTTGCGAAGCGGGGGAGCTCCTACAATGAGCAGTTCTTC.

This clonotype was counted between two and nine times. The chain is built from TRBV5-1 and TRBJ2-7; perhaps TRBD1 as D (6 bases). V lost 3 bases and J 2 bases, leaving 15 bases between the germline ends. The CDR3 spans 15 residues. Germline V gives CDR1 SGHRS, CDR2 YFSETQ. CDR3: CASSYPGQRTYEQYF. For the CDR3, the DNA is TGCGCCAGCAGCTATCCGGGACAAAGAACCTACGAGCAGTACTTC.

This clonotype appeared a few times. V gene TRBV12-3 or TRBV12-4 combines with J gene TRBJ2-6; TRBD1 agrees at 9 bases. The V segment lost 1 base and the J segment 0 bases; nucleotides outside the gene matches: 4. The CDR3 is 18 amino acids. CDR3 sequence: CASSLVWGQGSGANVLTF. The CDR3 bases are TGTGCCAGCAGTTTAGTATGGGGACAGGGCTCTGGGGCCAACGTCCTGACTTTC.

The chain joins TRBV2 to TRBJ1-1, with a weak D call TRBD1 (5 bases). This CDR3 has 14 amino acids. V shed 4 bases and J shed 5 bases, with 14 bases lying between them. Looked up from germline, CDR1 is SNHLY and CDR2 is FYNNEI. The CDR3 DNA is TGTGCCAGCAGTGGGGACGGAGAGGGTACTGAAGCTTTCTTT. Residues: CASSGDGEGTEAFF.